This T cell receptor beta chain emerged from a study of response to subunit inactivated influenza vaccine. Regarding the study as a whole: It was the authors' suggestion that each seasonal influenza vaccination recruits few new T cells.

The sample holds many counts of this clonotype. Its antigen remains unidentified. This CDR3 is built from 16 residues. Trimming took off 3 bases at V and 2 bases at J, with 14 bases between the two ends. TCRdb used MiXCR to reprocess the RT-PCR reads, holding one entry per CDR3 protein. In the table there are some 520,000 distinct CDR3 sequences, approximately 15% of which are singletons. The genes are TRBV12-3 or TRBV12-4 and TRBJ2-1; D may be TRBD1 or TRBD2 (6 bases each). The receptor was derived from a man aged 50 to 69 who received an inactivated influenza vaccine. The sample here was CD4+ T cells sorted from PBMCs, taken roughly 24 months after vaccination. The CDR3 DNA reads as TGTGCCAGCAGTTTCCCAGGGGAGCGGGCCTACAATGAGCAGTTCTTC. Residues: CASSFPGERAYNEQFF.